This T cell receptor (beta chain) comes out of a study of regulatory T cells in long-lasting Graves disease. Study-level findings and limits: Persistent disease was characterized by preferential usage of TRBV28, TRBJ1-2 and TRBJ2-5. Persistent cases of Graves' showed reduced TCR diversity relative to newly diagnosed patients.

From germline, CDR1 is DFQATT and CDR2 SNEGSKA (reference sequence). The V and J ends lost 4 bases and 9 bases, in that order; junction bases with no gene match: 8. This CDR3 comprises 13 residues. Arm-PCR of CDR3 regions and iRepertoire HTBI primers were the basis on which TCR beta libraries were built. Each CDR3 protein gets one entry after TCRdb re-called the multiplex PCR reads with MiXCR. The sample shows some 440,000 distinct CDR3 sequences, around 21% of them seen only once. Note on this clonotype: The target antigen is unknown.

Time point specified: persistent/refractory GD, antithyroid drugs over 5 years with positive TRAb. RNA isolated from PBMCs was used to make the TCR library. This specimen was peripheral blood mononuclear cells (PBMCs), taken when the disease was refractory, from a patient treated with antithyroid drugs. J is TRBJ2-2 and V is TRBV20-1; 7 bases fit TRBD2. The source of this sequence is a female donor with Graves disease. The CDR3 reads CSAIGLTSRELFF. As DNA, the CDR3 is TGCAGTGCTATCGGGCTGACTAGCAGGGAGCTGTTTTTT.